This is a list of T cell receptor beta chains from one sample in a study of blood T cell repertoires in COVID-19. Method: immunoSEQ multiplex PCR; TCRdb's copy keeps in-frame clones and lacks some. The sample shows approximately 21,000 clones, about 90% of them seen only once. The specimen was peripheral blood. All receptors come from an elderly woman with active COVID-19. Both conserved end residues are part of each CDR3.

V: TRBV6-2/TRBV6-3; J: TRBJ2-4; length: 13; CDR3: CASSHGTGAIQYF
V: TRBV5-1; J: TRBJ1-2; length: 15; CDR3: CASSLSGPDSYGYTF
V: TRBV3-1/TRBV3-2; J: TRBJ2-1; length: 16; CDR3: CASSQDRASGYNEQFF
V: TRBV20-1; J: TRBJ1-1; length: 13; CDR3: CSASSSLRTEAFF
V: TRBV2; J: TRBJ2-3; length: 13; CDR3: CASRRTATDTQYF
V: TRBV29-1; J: TRBJ2-5; length: 16; CDR3: CSVEGRGTGLQETQYF
V: TRBV5-5; J: TRBJ2-1; length: 17; CDR3: CASSAGGSDPIGNEQFF
V: TRBV3-1/TRBV3-2; J: TRBJ2-3; length: 12; CDR3: CASSQGGYTQYF
V: TRBV20-1; J: TRBJ1-6; length: 17; CDR3: CSASLPQGQGHNSPLHF
V: TRBV10-3; J: TRBJ1-1; length: 12; CDR3: CAISGVNTEAFF
V: TRBV12-5; J: TRBJ2-1; length: 15; CDR3: CASGLTSGGRFEQFF
V: TRBV11-2; J: TRBJ2-7; length: 14; CDR3: CASSLTSGAYEQYF
V: TRBV19; J: TRBJ2-3; length: 14; CDR3: CASSPGQGFDTQYF
V: TRBV7-3; J: TRBJ1-2; length: 14; CDR3: CASSLSGFSYGYTF
V: TRBV6-2/TRBV6-3; J: TRBJ2-2; length: 17; CDR3: CASSLRRGTGGIGELFF
V: TRBV11-2; J: TRBJ2-3; length: 15; CDR3: CATSFSGSRTDTQYF
V: TRBV24-1; J: TRBJ2-1; length: 16; CDR3: CATSGAGTADYNEQFF
V: TRBV13; J: TRBJ2-7; length: 13; CDR3: CASSIGTSYEQYF
V: TRBV6-5; J: TRBJ2-7; length: 14; CDR3: CASSSPTGTGEQYF
V: TRBV7-2; J: TRBJ2-1; length: 15; CDR3: CASSYRTSGGNEQFF
V: TRBV6-6; J: TRBJ2-2; length: 16; CDR3: CASSYRGDSHTGELFF